Below, 17 T cell receptor beta chains from the same sample are listed, as sequenced in a study of T cells after yellow fever vaccination. TCRdb reprocessed the 5' RACE reads via MiXCR and lists one record per CDR3 protein. The data contain about 73,000 distinct CDR3 sequences, roughly 7.7% of them singletons. The source material was CD8+ T cells sorted from PBMCs, sampled on the day of the yellow fever booster vaccination. These TCRs come from a man aged 25-45 years who received the YFV17D yellow fever vaccine.

V usage is TRBV14 and J usage is TRBJ2-2; D unresolved. Germline lookup yields CDR1 SGHDN and CDR2 FVKESK. The CDR3 loop spans 13 amino acids. Trimming cost V 5 bases and J 2 bases, with 6 bases left between them. The CDR3: CASSATNTGELFF. The CDR3 DNA sequence: TGTGCCAGCAGCGCAACAAACACCGGGGAGCTGTTTTTT. Filled out from reference TRBV14 and TRBJ2-2, the complete variable domain reads EAGVTQFPSHSVIEKGQTVTLRCDPISGHDNLYWYRRVMGKEIKFLLHFVKESKQDESGMPNNRFLAERTGGTYSTLKVQPAELEDSGVYFCASSATNTGELFFGEGSRLTVL.

As concerns this clonotype: A much larger clone is a single base away; this may be a read error. The chain employs TRBV12-3 or TRBV12-4 and TRBJ2-1; unclear D gene. The length of the CDR3 is 14 residues. Trimming pared 10 bases from V and 2 bases from J, leaving 15 bases between. CDR3 sequence (DNA): TGTGCCATCGCCTCCTCTACCACCTACAATGAGCAGTTCTTC. Translated: CAIASSTTYNEQFF.

The chain recombines TRBV7-6 with TRBJ1-1; TRBD1 matches 7 bases. The CDR3 has 12 amino acids. The J segment lost 4 bases and the V segment lost 5 bases, leaving 1 base of the junction unmatched. Germline V gene lookup returns CDR1 SGHVS and CDR2 FNYEAQ. The CDR3 loop is CASSPGGTEAFF. As DNA, the CDR3 is TGTGCCAGCAGCCCAGGGGGCACTGAAGCTTTCTTT.

This clonotype appeared a few times. CDR3 nucleotide sequence: TGCAGCGTCCGAGGAACGGCCGGGGAGCTGTTTTTT. This translates into CSVRGTAGELFF. The chain has TRBV29-1 and TRBJ2-2, with D uncertain. Per germline, CDR1 SQVTM and CDR2 ANQGSEA. The CDR3 extends over 12 amino acids. The ends were cut back, 6 bases at V and 6 bases at J, with 11 bases in the middle.

This clonotype was counted between two and nine times. This chain connects TRBV5-1 to TRBJ2-1, with 7 bases aligning to TRBD1. Germline V gene lookup returns CDR1 SGHRS and CDR2 YFSETQ. The ends lost 3 bases at V and 10 bases at J; junction bases unmatched: 10. The CDR3 sequence is 14 residues long. This CDR3 reads CASSWWTGTGEQFF. CDR3 sequence (DNA): TGCGCCAGCAGCTGGTGGACAGGTACGGGGGAGCAGTTCTTC. Full variable domain (outside the CDR3, taken from reference TRBV5-1 and TRBJ2-1): KAGVTQTPRYLIKTRGQQVTLSCSPISGHRSVSWYQQTPGQGLQFLFEYFSETQRNKGNFPGRFSGRQFSNSRSEMNVSTLELGDSALYLCASSWWTGTGEQFFGPGTRLTVL.

This chain connects TRBV7-6 to TRBJ2-7; 7 nucleotides match TRBD1. CDR1 is SGHVS, CDR2 FNYEAQ, per germline. This CDR3 has 16 residues. The V gene end was trimmed by 5 bases and the J gene end by 2 bases; junction bases not matched to a gene: 12. CDR3 nucleotide sequence: TGTGCCAGCAGCCCCTACTCCGGGACAGAGGCCTACGAGCAGTACTTC. The encoded protein is CASSPYSGTEAYEQYF.

This clonotype was found a few times. The genes are TRBV27 and TRBJ2-1, with D hard to call. V lost 3 bases and J 10 bases, leaving 13 bases between the germline ends. The CDR3 consists of 13 residues. Germline V lookup: CDR1 MNHEY, CDR2 SMNVEV (reference sequence). The CDR3 coding sequence is TGTGCCAGCAGTTTTTCCCCTCTTTACGAGCAGTTCTTC. Translation gives CASSFSPLYEQFF.

This clonotype has only a few counts. The V and J genes are TRBV20-1 and TRBJ2-1; 9 positions match TRBD2. The CDR3 consists of 14 residues. Germline loops: CDR1 DFQATT, CDR2 SNEGSKA (reference sequence). V shed 5 bases, J shed 5 bases, and the junction held 7 bases outside the gene matches. CDR3 amino acids: CSAWDSGGNNEQFF. The DNA for the CDR3 is TGCAGTGCTTGGGATAGCGGGGGTAACAATGAGCAGTTCTTC.

The gene calls are TRBV7-2 and TRBJ2-3; 9 positions match TRBD2. This CDR3 spans 16 amino acids. Per germline, CDR1 SGHTA and CDR2 FQGNSA. Trimming removed 6 bases from V and 5 bases from J; junction bases left unmatched: 12. This chain's CDR3 is CASSLTSGTLVDTQYF. The CDR3 DNA sequence: TGTGCCAGCAGTTTGACTAGCGGCACCTTGGTAGATACGCAGTATTTT.

The gene calls are TRBV7-9 and TRBJ2-1; D uncertain. There are 12 residues in the CDR3. From germline, CDR1 is SEHNR and CDR2 FQNEAQ (reference sequence). Trimming removed 1 base at V and 15 bases at J, with 13 bases between. CDR3 region: CASSLGLKERFF. The CDR3 coding sequence is TGTGCCAGCAGCTTAGGTCTCAAGGAAAGGTTCTTC.

The rearrangement joins TRBV20-1 to TRBJ2-1; D ambiguous. The CDR3 covers 11 residues. The V gene's germline CDR1 is DFQATT and CDR2 SNEGSKA (reference sequence). Trimming cost V 7 bases and J 4 bases, with 8 bases left between them. CDR3 coding DNA: TGCAGTGTTACTTATTACAATGAGCAGTTCTTC. This sequence encodes CSVTYYNEQFF.

The V and J genes are TRBV5-1 and TRBJ2-7, with 7 bases fitting TRBD1. CDR3 size: 13 residues. Germline V lookup: CDR1 SGHRS, CDR2 YFSETQ. V trimming: 4 bases; J trimming: 5 bases; junction bases outside the gene matches: 6. In DNA, the CDR3 is TGCGCCAGCAGCCCGCGACAGGGTGACGAGCAGTACTTC. Translated, it gives CASSPRQGDEQYF.

The rearrangement joins TRBV14 to TRBJ2-7; D is unresolved. CDR1 SGHDN and CDR2 FVKESK come from the germline V gene. This CDR3 has 14 residues. V lost 2 bases to trimming and J lost 4 bases, with 12 bases between them. CDR3 region: CASSQRQFPYEQYF. CDR3 nucleotide sequence: TGTGCCAGCAGCCAACGCCAGTTTCCATACGAGCAGTACTTC.

The table lists this clonotype with many counts. This chain connects TRBV20-1 to TRBJ2-5; D is ambiguous. Trimming stripped 0 bases from V and 5 bases from J, with 13 bases between. The V gene's germline CDR1 is DFQATT and CDR2 SNEGSKA (reference sequence). The CDR3 totals 14 residues. The CDR3 DNA is TGCAGTGCTAGAGATGTTGAAGGGTCCGAGACCCAGTACTTC. Its protein product is CSARDVEGSETQYF.

The chain links TRBV15 to TRBJ1-5; 8 positions agree with TRBD1. In germline, CDR1 is LNHNV, CDR2 YYDKDF (reference sequence). The CDR3 covers 14 residues. V gave up 3 bases and J gave up 7 bases; unmatched junction bases: 5. CDR3 DNA sequence: TGTGCCACCAGCAGGGACAGGGAGGTGCAGCCCCAGCATTTT. Protein product: CATSRDREVQPQHF.

This clonotype has more than one count but fewer than ten. CDR3 DNA sequence: TGCGCCAGCAGCCAAGATGAGGGACACGAGCAGTACTTC. It yields the protein CASSQDEGHEQYF. The rearrangement uses TRBV4-1 and TRBJ2-7, with D perhaps given as TRBD1 or TRBD2 (5 bases each). V lost 0 bases to trimming and J lost 5 bases, with 8 bases between them. Germline values: CDR1 MGHRA, CDR2 YSYEKL. This CDR3 contains 13 residues.

This clonotype was found many times. The V and J genes are TRBV10-2 and TRBJ2-2, with D possibly matching TRBD2 (6 bases). V lost 7 bases, J lost 4 bases, and 16 bases lay in between. The CDR3 is made up of 15 amino acids. Germline V CDR1 and CDR2: WSHSY, SAAADI. In DNA, the CDR3 is TGCGCCAGCACGAGAGTAGCGGAGGTCACCGGGGAGCTGTTTTTT. Translation gives CASTRVAEVTGELFF.